These 5 T cell receptor beta chains share one sample of origin, sequenced in a study of T cells in Graves' hyperthyroidism and ophthalmopathy. Using RNA transcripts as the source, TCR beta CDR3 regions were amplified. TCR CDR3 underwent first-round RT-PCR with the HTBI primer set. A single record per CDR3 protein comes from TCRdb applying MiXCR to the multiplex PCR reads. The sample has about 420,000 distinct CDR3 sequences, around 14% seen once; the top ten hold roughly 14%. Sequenced: blood. Receptors originate from a woman in her late teens or twenties with Graves' hyperthyroidism.

This clonotype was observed a handful of times. V and J are TRBV5-1 and TRBJ2-1; 10 nucleotides match TRBD1. This CDR3 is 13 amino acids long. Germline V gene lookup returns CDR1 SGHRS and CDR2 YFSETQ. Trimming cost V 4 bases and J 15 bases; bases outside gene matches: 10. The chain's CDR3 is CASSQGDRGDRFF. CDR3 DNA sequence: TGCGCCAGCAGCCAAGGGGACAGGGGTGATAGGTTCTTC. The whole variable domain, remainder taken from reference TRBV5-1 and TRBJ2-1, is KAGVTQTPRYLIKTRGQQVTLSCSPISGHRSVSWYQQTPGQGLQFLFEYFSETQRNKGNFPGRFSGRQFSNSRSEMNVSTLELGDSALYLCASSQGDRGDRFFGPGTRLTVL.

This clonotype has a count of ten or more. V gene TRBV6-1 combines with J gene TRBJ1-6, with a weak D call TRBD1 (5 bases). Germline CDR1 reads MNHNS; CDR2 reads SASEGT. With 1 base removed from V and 10 bases from J, the gap between germline ends came to 17 bases. This CDR3 spans 16 amino acids. The CDR3 nucleotides are TGTGCCAGCAGTGAAGTGGGGACCGCCTCGGGATCACCCCTCCACTTT. Its translation is CASSEVGTASGSPLHF.

This clonotype has ten or more counts. V usage is TRBV11-2 and J usage is TRBJ2-1; tentatively, D is TRBD2 (5 bases). Germline CDR1 reads SGHAT; CDR2 reads FQNNGV. Deletions cut 5 bases from V and 6 bases from J, with 17 bases between. The CDR3 totals 15 residues. DNA of the CDR3: TGTGCCAGCAGCCTCTATAGCGCAATCGTCAATGAGCAGTTCTTC. It is translated as CASSLYSAIVNEQFF.

This clonotype turned up a few times. The CDR3 here is CASSPKTRRDQETQYF. The CDR3 DNA is TGTGCCAGCAGCCCAAAAACCAGGCGGGATCAAGAGACCCAGTACTTC. The V gene is TRBV3-1, the J gene TRBJ2-5, with D possibly TRBD2 on 6 matching bases. V was trimmed by 4 bases and J by 2 bases, leaving 17 bases between them. This CDR3 region has 16 residues. Germline V CDR1 and CDR2: LGHDT, YNNKEL (reference sequence).

V is TRBV9 and J is TRBJ2-6; D is uncertain. Deletions cut 0 bases from V and 0 bases from J, with 4 bases between. This CDR3 is built from 15 residues. Germline V lookup: CDR1 SGDLS, CDR2 YYNGEE. CDR3 residues: CASSVVTSGANVLTF. The CDR3 DNA sequence: TGTGCCAGCAGCGTAGTGACCTCTGGGGCCAACGTCCTGACTTTC. Variable domain in full (rest from reference TRBV9 and TRBJ2-6): DSGVTQTPKHLITATGQRVTLRCSPRSGDLSVYWYQQSLDQGLQFLIQYYNGEERAKGNILERFSAQQFPDLHSELNLSSLELGDSALYFCASSVVTSGANVLTFGAGSRLTVL.